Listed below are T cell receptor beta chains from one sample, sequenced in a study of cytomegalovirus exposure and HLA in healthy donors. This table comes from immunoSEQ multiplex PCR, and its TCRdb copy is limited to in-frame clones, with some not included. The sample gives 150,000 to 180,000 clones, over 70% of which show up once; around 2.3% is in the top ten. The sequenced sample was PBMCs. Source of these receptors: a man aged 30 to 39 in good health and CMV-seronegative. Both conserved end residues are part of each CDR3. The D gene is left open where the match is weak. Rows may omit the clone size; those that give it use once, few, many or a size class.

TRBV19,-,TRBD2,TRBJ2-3,CASSSGGADTQYF,TGTGCCAGTAGTAGCGGGGGGGCCGATACGCAGTATTTT
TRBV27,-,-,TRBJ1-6,CASSLTFPAGAFSPLHF,TGTGCCAGCAGTTTAACCTTTCCTGCGGGGGCGTTTTCACCCCTCCACTTT
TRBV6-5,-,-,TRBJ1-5,CASSSRGRGNQPQHF,TGTGCCAGCAGTTCCCGGGGTAGGGGCAATCAGCCCCAGCATTTT
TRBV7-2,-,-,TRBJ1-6,CASSLERLSPLHF,TGTGCCAGCAGCTTAGAGAGGCTGTCACCCCTCCACTTT
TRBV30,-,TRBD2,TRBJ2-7,CAWSTPSGGVYEQYF,TGTGCCTGGAGCACCCCTAGCGGGGGGGTGTACGAGCAGTACTTC
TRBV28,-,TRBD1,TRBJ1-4,CASSSGTGGEKLFF,TGTGCCAGCAGTTCCGGGACAGGAGGTGAAAAACTGTTTTTT
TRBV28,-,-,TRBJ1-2,CASSLGGAGYGYPF,TGTGCCAGCAGTTTGGGCGGGGCAGGATATGGCTACCCCTTC
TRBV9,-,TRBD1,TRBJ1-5,CASSSRDRGNQPQHF,TGTGCCAGCAGCTCCCGGGACAGGGGCAATCAGCCCCAGCATTTT
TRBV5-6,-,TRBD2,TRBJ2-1,CASSLASGGDLYYEQFF,TGTGCCAGCAGCTTGGCTTCCGGGGGGGATCTCTACTATGAGCAGTTCTTC
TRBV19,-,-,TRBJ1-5,CATSERGGLSNQPQHF,TGTGCCACCTCGGAGAGGGGGGGGCTCAGCAATCAGCCCCAGCATTTT
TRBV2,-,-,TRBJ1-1,CARDGGNTEAFF,TGTGCCAGGGACGGGGGGAACACTGAAGCTTTCTTT
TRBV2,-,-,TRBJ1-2,CASRGVRGYTF,TGTGCCAGCAGAGGGGTGCGGGGCTACACCTTC
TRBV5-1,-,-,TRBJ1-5,CASSPQGSSNQPQHF,TGCGCCAGCAGCCCCCAGGGATCAAGCAATCAGCCCCAGCATTTT
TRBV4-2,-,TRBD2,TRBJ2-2,CASSQGPGGASTGELFF,TGTGCCAGCAGCCAAGGTCCGGGGGGGGCGAGCACCGGGGAGCTGTTTTTT
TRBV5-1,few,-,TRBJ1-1,CASSLLRGGTEAFF,TGCGCCAGCAGCTTGCTTAGGGGAGGCACTGAAGCTTTCTTT
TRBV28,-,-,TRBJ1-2,CASSLLQENYGYTF,TGTGCCAGCAGTTTATTACAGGAGAACTATGGCTACACCTTC
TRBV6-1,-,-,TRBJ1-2,CASRSILQGAGYTF,TGTGCCAGCAGATCGATACTTCAGGGTGCAGGGTACACCTTC
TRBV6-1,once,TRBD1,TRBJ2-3,CASSEAPRWTGSTDTQYF,TGTGCCAGCAGTGAAGCGCCCCGGTGGACAGGGAGCACAGATACGCAGTATTTT
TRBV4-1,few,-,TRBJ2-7,CASSQHQASYEQYF,TGCGCCAGCAGCCAACACCAAGCCTCCTACGAGCAGTACTTC
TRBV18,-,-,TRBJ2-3,CASSPPVISGSDTDTQYF,TGTGCCAGCTCACCACCGGTTATTTCCGGGAGCGACACAGATACGCAGTATTTT
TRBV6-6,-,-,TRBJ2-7,CASSPPSEQYF,TGTGCCAGCAGTCCTCCCTCCGAGCAGTACTTC
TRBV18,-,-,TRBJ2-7,CASSLGTSYEQYF,TGTGCCAGCTCACTAGGGACTTCCTACGAGCAGTACTTC
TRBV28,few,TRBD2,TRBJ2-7,CASTHAGQIRGDSYEQYF,TGTGCCAGCACCCACGCCGGGCAAATACGGGGGGACTCCTACGAGCAGTACTTC
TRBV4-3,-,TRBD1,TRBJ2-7,CASSQDPGTGSHEQYF,TGCGCCAGCAGCCAAGATCCTGGGACAGGGTCTCACGAGCAGTACTTC
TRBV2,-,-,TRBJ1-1,CASSGLKNTEAFF,TGTGCCAGCAGTGGACTGAAGAACACTGAAGCTTTCTTT
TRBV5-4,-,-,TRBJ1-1,CASSLPGGRTEAFF,TGTGCCAGCAGCTTGCCCGGGGGGCGAACTGAAGCTTTCTTT
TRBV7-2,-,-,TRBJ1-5,CASSSGDQPQHF,TGTGCCAGCAGCTCGGGGGATCAGCCCCAGCATTTT
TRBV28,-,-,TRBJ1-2,CASKLGEGWAGGYTF,TGTGCCAGCAAACTAGGGGAGGGTTGGGCTGGTGGCTACACCTTC
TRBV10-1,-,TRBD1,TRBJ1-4,CASRTIRVGQGGGSEKLFF,TGCGCCAGCAGAACAATTAGAGTGGGACAGGGAGGCGGAAGTGAAAAACTGTTTTTT
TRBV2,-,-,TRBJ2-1,CASSEGPGFNEQFF,TGTGCCAGCAGTGAAGGGCCAGGGTTCAATGAGCAGTTCTTC
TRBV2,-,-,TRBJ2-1,CASSEGPPGSGYNEQFF,TGTGCCAGCAGTGAAGGGCCCCCGGGTAGCGGATACAATGAGCAGTTCTTC
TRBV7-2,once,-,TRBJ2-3,CASSPWTGTDTQYF,TGTGCCAGCAGCCCTTGGACAGGCACAGATACGCAGTATTTT
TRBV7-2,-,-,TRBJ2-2,CASSLGGDSGELFF,TGTGCCAGCAGCTTAGGTGGGGACTCCGGGGAGCTGTTTTTT
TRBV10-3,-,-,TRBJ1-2,CAISVSGDGYPF,TGTGCCATCAGTGTTTCGGGGGATGGCTACCCCTTC
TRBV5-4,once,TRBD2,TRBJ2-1,CASSWGARGVSSYNEQFF,TGTGCCAGCAGCTGGGGTGCGCGGGGGGTGAGCTCCTACAATGAGCAGTTCTTC
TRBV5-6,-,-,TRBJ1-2,CASSAEANYGYTF,TGTGCCAGCAGCGCCGAGGCCAACTATGGCTACACCTTC
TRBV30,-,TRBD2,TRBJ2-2,CAWSGGKGTGELFF,TGTGCCTGGAGCGGGGGGAAGGGAACCGGGGAGCTGTTTTTT
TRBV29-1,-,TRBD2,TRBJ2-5,CSVDSLAGETQYF,TGCAGCGTTGATTCCCTAGCGGGGGAGACCCAGTACTTC
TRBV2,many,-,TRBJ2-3,CASNEPFTDTQYF,TGTGCCAGCAATGAACCCTTCACAGATACGCAGTATTTT
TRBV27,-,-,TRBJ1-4,CASSLGGTTNEKLFF,TGTGCCAGCAGTTTAGGAGGCACAACTAATGAAAAACTGTTTTTT
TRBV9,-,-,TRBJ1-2,CASSVGEGRNGYTF,TGTGCCAGCAGCGTAGGGGAGGGACGTAATGGCTACACCTTC
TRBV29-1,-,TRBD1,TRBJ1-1,CSFSGGPASEAFF,TGCAGCTTTTCAGGGGGACCTGCTAGTGAAGCTTTCTTT
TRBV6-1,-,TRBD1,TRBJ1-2,CASSVSHPGQPLYGYTF,TGTGCCAGCAGTGTTAGTCACCCGGGACAGCCCCTGTATGGCTACACCTTC